One T cell receptor beta chain is described in this entry. These data originate in a study of blood T cell repertoires in COVID-19. The protocol was immunoSEQ multiplex PCR, while the TCRdb copy is restricted to in-frame clones and leaves out a portion. This sample has 150,000 to 250,000 clones, with 94% found just once. J was trimmed by 7 bases and V by 7 bases; bases with no gene match: 8. The CDR3 runs to 14 residues. Germline V gene lookup returns CDR1 MNHEY and CDR2 SVGAGI. This clonotype was sampled from a man aged 30 to 39 with COVID-19, enrolled during active disease. The material sequenced was peripheral blood. The chain is built from TRBV6-5 and TRBJ1-2; 11 positions agree with TRBD1. This chain's CDR3 is CASTGQGAVGGYTF. The DNA of the CDR3 is TGTGCCAGCACCGGACAGGGGGCGGTCGGTGGCTACACCTTC.